This T cell receptor beta chain was captured by sequencing in a study of OX40 agonist ivuxolimab in advanced cancers. Study information: Patients received the agonistic anti-OX40 (CD134) antibody ivuxolimab. Patients assigned to dose escalation were diagnosed with hepatocellular carcinoma, melanoma, renal cell or head and neck cancer. Study-wide results and limits: On average, a greater number of expanded clones characterised CD8+ T cells relative to CD4+.

The table came from immunoSEQ multiplex PCR; TCRdb's copy has only in-frame clones and leaves some out. Of 45,000 to 50,000 clones listed, roughly 93% are singletons. Germline CDR1 is SGHTA and CDR2 is FQGNSA. V was clipped by 2 bases and J by 6 bases; unmatched bases: 8. This CDR3 is 16 amino acids long. In regard to this clone: Its antigen is unidentified.

Sample: CD4+ or CD8+ T cells sorted from blood, taken in a trial of the OX40 agonist ivuxolimab. This receptor was obtained from an adult with an advanced solid tumor such as melanoma, head and neck, liver or kidney cancer. V gene TRBV7-2 combines with J gene TRBJ2-1, with 9 bases fitting TRBD2. CDR3 sequence: CASSLYLAGVANEQFF. CDR3 DNA: TGTGCCAGCAGCTTATATTTAGCGGGAGTCGCCAATGAGCAGTTCTTC.